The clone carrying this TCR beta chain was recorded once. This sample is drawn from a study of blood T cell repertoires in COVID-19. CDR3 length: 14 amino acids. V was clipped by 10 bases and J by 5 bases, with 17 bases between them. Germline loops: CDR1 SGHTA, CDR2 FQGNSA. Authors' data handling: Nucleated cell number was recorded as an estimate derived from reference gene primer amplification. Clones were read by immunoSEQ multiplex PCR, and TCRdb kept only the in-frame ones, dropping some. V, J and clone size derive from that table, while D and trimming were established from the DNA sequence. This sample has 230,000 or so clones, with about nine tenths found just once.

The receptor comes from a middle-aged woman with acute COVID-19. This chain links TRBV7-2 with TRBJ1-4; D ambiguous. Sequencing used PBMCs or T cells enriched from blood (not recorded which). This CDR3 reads CATQRGSGNEKLFF. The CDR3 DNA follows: TGTGCCACCCAAAGAGGATCCGGCAATGAAAAACTGTTTTTT.